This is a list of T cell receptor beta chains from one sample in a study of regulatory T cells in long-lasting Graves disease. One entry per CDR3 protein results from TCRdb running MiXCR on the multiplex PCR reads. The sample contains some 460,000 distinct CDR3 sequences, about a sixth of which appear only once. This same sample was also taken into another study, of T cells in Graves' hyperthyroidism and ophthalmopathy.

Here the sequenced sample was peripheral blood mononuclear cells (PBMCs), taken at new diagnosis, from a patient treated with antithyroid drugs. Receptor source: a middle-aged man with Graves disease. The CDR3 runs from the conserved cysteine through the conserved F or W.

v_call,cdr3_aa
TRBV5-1,CASSLALSPSGISGELFF
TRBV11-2,CASSVQPGLRYEQYF
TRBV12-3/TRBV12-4,CASSGTIQPQHF
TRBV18,CASSRGQAGNTIYF
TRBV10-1,CASSATGTSGIETQYF
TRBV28,CASSSLTSGLDKETQYF
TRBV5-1,CASSLRQSITDTQYF
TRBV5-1,CASSLDGFSSGNTIYF
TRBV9,CASSVRGAVTDTQYF
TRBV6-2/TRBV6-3,CASRVSANYGYTF
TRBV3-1,CASSPGGGTEAFF
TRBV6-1,CASSPGLAGGPEQYF
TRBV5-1,CASSLETGSGANVLTF
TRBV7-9,CASSFWYNEQFF
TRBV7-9,CASSLGQGNNSPLHF
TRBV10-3,CAIRTGGGYTF
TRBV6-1,CASSESMTGTYEQYF
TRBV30,CAWKGRVDEQFF
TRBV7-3,CASSSTSGRAQFF
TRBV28,CASDPQWTGNYGYTF
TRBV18,CASSPAGRNTEAFF
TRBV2,CASSDRQGADTQYF
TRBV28,CASRAAGLAGTQETQYF
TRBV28,CASSTLGQGAKNEQFF
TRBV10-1,CASSGDKNIQYF
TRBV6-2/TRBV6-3,CASWDTYNEQFF
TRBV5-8,CASSPGTSGRDNEQFF
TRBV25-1,CASGRASSTDTQYF
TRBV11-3,CASSLDRAGNEQFF
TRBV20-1,CSATRTSGEQFF
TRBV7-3,CASSLSNDRGYEQYF
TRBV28,CASSNLRGMNTEAFF
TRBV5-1,CASRKETDEQYF
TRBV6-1,CASSSAREMNTEAFF
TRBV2,CASSPNLGQLDTQYF
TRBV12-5,CASGFPRTDTQYF
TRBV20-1,CSALTRHSYEQYF
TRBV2,CASSDRGGGTEAFF
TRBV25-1,CASSDPRGQQFF
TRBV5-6,CASSPRRVYETQYF